This T cell receptor beta chain was observed in a study of cytomegalovirus exposure and HLA in healthy donors. Study details: The Caucasian-associated ancestry cluster held over 65% of 398 genotyped donors. Overall study findings and caveats: In presence/absence analyses, roughly uniform sequencing depth across donors was assumed. The authors confirmed in vitro that a few CMV-associated chains were specific for CMV antigens.

A note on this clone: The target antigen is unknown.

The PCR was carried out with 60 Vbeta primers and 13 Jbeta primers. TCRdb's copy holds only in-frame clones and misses some; the assay was immunoSEQ multiplex PCR. The repertoire consists of tens of thousands of clones, with roughly three quarters occurring once and the leading ten covering more than 1.3%. This CDR3 is 13 amino acids long. Trimming cost V 4 bases and J 10 bases; bases outside gene matches: 8. The germline V gene has CDR1 SGHAT and CDR2 FQNNGV. Specimen: PBMCs. This TCR came from a male donor in good health and CMV-seronegative. The chain employs TRBV11-2 and TRBJ1-1; 8 nucleotides match TRBD1. CDR3 nucleotides: TGTGCCAGCAGCTCGCCTACAGGGGGGAGAGCTTTCTTT. Residues: CASSSPTGGRAFF.